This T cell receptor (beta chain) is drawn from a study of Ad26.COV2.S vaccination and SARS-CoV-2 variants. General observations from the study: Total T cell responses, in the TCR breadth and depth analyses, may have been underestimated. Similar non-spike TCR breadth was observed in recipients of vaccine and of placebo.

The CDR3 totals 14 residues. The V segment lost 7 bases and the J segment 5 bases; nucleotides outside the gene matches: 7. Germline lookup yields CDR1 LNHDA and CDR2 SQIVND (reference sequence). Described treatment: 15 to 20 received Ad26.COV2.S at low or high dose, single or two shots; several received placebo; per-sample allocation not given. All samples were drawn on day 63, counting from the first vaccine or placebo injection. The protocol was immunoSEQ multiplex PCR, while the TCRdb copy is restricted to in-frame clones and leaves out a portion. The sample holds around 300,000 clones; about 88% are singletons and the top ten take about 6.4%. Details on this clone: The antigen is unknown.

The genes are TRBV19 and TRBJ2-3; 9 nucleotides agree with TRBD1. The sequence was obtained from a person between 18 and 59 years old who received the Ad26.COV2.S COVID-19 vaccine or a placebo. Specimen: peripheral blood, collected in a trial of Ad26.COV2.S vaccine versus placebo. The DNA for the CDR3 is TGTGCCAGTACCTCGACAGGGGGACGAGATACGCAGTATTTT. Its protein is CASTSTGGRDTQYF. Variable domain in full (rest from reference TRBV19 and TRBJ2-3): DGGITQSPKYLFRKEGQNVTLSCEQNLNHDAMYWYRQDPGQGLRLIYYSQIVNDFQKGDIAEGYSVSREKKESFPLTVTSAQKNPTAFYLCASTSTGGRDTQYFGPGTRLTVL.